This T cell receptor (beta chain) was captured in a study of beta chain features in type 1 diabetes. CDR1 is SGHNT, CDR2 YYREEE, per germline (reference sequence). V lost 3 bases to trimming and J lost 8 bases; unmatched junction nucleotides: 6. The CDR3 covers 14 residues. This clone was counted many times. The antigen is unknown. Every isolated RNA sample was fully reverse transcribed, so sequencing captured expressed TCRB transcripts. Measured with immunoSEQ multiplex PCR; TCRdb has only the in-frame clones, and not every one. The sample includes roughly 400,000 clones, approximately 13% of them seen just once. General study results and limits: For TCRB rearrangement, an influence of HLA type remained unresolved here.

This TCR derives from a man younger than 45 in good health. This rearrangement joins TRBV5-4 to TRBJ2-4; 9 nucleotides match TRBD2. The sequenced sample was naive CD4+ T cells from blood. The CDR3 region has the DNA TGTGCCAGCAGCTCGCGGGAGGGCCACGACATTCAGTACTTC. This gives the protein CASSSREGHDIQYF.